Included here is one T cell receptor (beta chain) sequence, with context. What it binds is not known. Control samples were healthy donors' buffy coats. This sample is part of a study of STAT5B mutations in CD4+ large granular lymphocyte leukemia. The study, taken as a whole, reports: Main leukemic clonotypes were patient-specific, but more than 20% appeared at low frequency elsewhere. 8/27 top patient clones versus 2/35 control clones were TRBV06-family.

The V gene's germline CDR1 is MNHNS and CDR2 SASEGT. Trimming removed 9 bases from V and 0 bases from J, with 12 bases in between. This CDR3 spans 14 amino acids. Clones were sequenced by immunoSEQ multiplex PCR, and TCRdb holds only the in-frame ones, with some missing. This sample has 30,000 to 40,000 clones, with 87% found just once. The V and J genes are TRBV6-1 and TRBJ1-5; weak D call: TRBD1 (6 bases). This sequence was found in a human donor in good health. Sample: CD4+ T cells from blood buffy coats. The CDR3 DNA follows: TGTGCCAGTGGACAGCTATATAGCAATCAGCCCCAGCATTTT. Amino acids: CASGQLYSNQPQHF.